Each of the 2 T cell receptor beta chains below was sequenced from the same sample in a study of shared clonotypes between healthy human individuals. Here immunoSEQ multiplex PCR was the method, and the copy in TCRdb shows in-frame clones only, minus some. The sample lists over a million clones; roughly 96% were seen once. Sequencing was performed on naive CD4+ T cells sorted from blood. Subset defined: CD45RA+ positively selected. All receptors come from a man aged 25-45 years in good health.

The gene calls are TRBV5-1 and TRBJ2-4; TRBD2 aligns across 9 bases. The germline V gene has CDR1 SGHRS and CDR2 YFSETQ. The J segment lost 0 bases and the V segment lost 4 bases, leaving 11 bases of the junction unmatched. The CDR3 covers 18 residues. The CDR3 is CASSLGLAGSLAKNIQYF. Here the CDR3 DNA reads TGCGCCAGCAGCCTTGGTCTAGCGGGATCACTAGCCAAAAACATTCAGTACTTC. Full variable domain (rest looked up from reference TRBV5-1 and TRBJ2-4): KAGVTQTPRYLIKTRGQQVTLSCSPISGHRSVSWYQQTPGQGLQFLFEYFSETQRNKGNFPGRFSGRQFSNSRSEMNVSTLELGDSALYLCASSLGLAGSLAKNIQYFGAGTRLSVL.

This CDR3 is CASSPLPDRGGGAQHF. The CDR3 nucleotides are TGTGCCAGCTCACCACTCCCCGACAGGGGAGGGGGGGCCCAGCATTTT. The J gene is TRBJ1-5, the V gene TRBV18; 8 bases match TRBD1. V shed 1 base and J 11 bases; nucleotides not matched to a gene: 13. Germline CDR1 is KGHSH and CDR2 is LQKENI. CDR3 length equals 16 residues.